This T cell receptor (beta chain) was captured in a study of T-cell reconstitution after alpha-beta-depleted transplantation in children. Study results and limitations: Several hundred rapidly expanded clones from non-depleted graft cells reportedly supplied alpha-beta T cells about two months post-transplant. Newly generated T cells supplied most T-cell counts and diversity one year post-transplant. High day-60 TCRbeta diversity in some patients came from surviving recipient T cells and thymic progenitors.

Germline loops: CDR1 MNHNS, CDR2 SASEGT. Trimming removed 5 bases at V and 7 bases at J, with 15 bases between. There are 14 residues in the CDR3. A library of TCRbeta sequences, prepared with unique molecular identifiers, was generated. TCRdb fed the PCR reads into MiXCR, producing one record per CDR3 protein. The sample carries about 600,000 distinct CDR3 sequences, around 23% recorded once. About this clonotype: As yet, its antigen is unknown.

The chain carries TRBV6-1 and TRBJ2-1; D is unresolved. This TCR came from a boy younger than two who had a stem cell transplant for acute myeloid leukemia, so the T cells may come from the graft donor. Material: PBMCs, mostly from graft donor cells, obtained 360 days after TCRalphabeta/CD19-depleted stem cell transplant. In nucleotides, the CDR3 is TGTGCCAGCAGTAGGGCCGGGCTAGGGAATGAGCAGTTCTTC. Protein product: CASSRAGLGNEQFF.